The clone carrying this TCR beta chain has only a few counts. The data belong to a study of blood T cell repertoires in COVID-19. The overall study: The United States, Italy and Spain supplied acute and convalescent COVID-19 samples. Sources were T cells, B-cell-depleted T cells, or PBMCs; the material itself was cDNA or gDNA.

CDR1 and CDR2 (germline): SGHTA, FQGTGA. The CDR3 has 13 residues. V lost 2 bases and J lost 7, with 9 bases in between. Here immunoSEQ multiplex PCR was the method, and the copy in TCRdb shows in-frame clones only, minus some. Of tens of thousands of clones listed, about 70% were seen once; the top ten hold 61%. The genes are TRBV7-3 and TRBJ1-5; possible D gene TRBD1, 5 bases. The TCR sequence derives from an older man with acute or convalescent COVID-19. Sequenced sample: peripheral blood. The CDR3 reads CASSLGRGQPQHF. The CDR3 region has the DNA TGTGCCAGCAGCTTAGGGAGGGGACAGCCCCAGCATTTT. The full variable domain, rest sourced from reference TRBV7-3 and TRBJ1-5, is GAGVSQTPSNKVTEKGKYVELRCDPISGHTALYWYRQSLGQGPEFLIYFQGTGAADDSGLPNDRFFAVRPEGSVSTLKIQRTERGDSAVYLCASSLGRGQPQHFGDGTRLSIL.